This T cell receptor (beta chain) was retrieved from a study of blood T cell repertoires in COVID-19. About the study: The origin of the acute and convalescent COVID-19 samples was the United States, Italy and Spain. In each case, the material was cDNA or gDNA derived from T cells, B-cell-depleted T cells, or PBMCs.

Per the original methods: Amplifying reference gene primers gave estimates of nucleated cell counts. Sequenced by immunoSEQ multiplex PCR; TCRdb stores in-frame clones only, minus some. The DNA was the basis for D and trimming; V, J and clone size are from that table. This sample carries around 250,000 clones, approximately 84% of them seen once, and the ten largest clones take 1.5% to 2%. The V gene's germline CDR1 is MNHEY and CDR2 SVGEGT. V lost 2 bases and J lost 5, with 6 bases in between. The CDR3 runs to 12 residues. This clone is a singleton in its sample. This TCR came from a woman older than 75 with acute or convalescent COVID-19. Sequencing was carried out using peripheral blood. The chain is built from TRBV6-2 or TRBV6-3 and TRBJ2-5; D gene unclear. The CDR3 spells CASSYPFETQYF. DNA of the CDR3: TGTGCCAGCAGTTACCCGTTCGAGACCCAGTACTTC.